Reported below is one T cell receptor beta chain. V was clipped by 5 bases and J by 8 bases, with 18 bases between them. Germline V CDR1 and CDR2: SEHNR, FQNEAQ (reference sequence). CDR3 length equals 15 residues. TCRdb's copy holds only in-frame clones and misses some; the assay was immunoSEQ multiplex PCR. Found here are 300,000 to 400,000 clones, around four fifths of them singletons; the top ten hold 2.5% to 3%. The data derive from a study of blood T cell repertoires in COVID-19. On the study more broadly: Sites across the United States, Italy and Spain contributed samples from acute and convalescent COVID-19. From T cells, B-cell-depleted T cells, or PBMCs came the material, which was cDNA or gDNA.

The source of this sequence is a man in his thirties or forties with active or convalescent COVID-19. The sequencing sample was made of peripheral blood. The J gene is TRBJ1-4, the V gene TRBV7-9; tentative D call: TRBD1 (6 bases). The CDR3 protein is CASSENRVKEEKLFF. The DNA of the CDR3 is TGTGCCAGCAGCGAAAACAGGGTGAAGGAGGAAAAACTGTTTTTT.